The clone carrying this T cell receptor beta chain was observed at least ten times. Its matching antigen is unknown. Germline V CDR1 and CDR2: LNHDA, SQIVND (reference sequence). The CDR3 spans 16 residues. J was trimmed by 1 base and V by 10 bases; bases with no gene match: 15. Thyroid surgery was preceded by no treatment in any patient. The sample is drawn from a study of metastatic and nonmetastatic thyroid tumors. On the study more broadly: A comparison of repertoires was made across blood and tumor or nodule tissue from malignant and benign thyroid patients.

TCRdb re-called the PCR reads via MiXCR. The table records roughly 58,000 clones, under 5% of them present only once. Whole-study results and caveats: Malignant thyroid tumors reportedly had TCR beta diversity that was significantly higher than in benign nodules, in blood and tumor.

The receptor was isolated from a female donor with papillary thyroid cancer or a benign thyroid nodule (not recorded which). Some clones in this sample may be carry-over from other donors' samples. The sample was blood. V is TRBV19 and J is TRBJ2-7; 8 bases are a match to TRBD2. The CDR3 nucleotides read TGTGCCACCTCCACCACTAGCGGTCGGATATCCTACGAGCAGTACTTC. Amino acids: CATSTTSGRISYEQYF.